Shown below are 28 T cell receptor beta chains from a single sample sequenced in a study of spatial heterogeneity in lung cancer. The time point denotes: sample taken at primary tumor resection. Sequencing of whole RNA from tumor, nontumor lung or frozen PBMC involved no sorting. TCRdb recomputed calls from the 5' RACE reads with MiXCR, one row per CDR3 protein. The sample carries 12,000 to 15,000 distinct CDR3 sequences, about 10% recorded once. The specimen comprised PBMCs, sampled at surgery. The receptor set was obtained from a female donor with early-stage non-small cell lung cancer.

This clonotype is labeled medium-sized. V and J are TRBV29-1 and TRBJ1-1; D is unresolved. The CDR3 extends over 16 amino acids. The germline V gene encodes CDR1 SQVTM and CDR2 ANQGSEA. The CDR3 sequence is CSIIPSGGVMNTEAFF. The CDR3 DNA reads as TGCAGTATAATTCCCTCGGGAGGTGTGATGAACACTGAAGCTTTCTTT.

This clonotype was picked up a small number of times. The chain's CDR3 is CASSYGGSGANVLTF. The CDR3 bases are TGTGCCAGCAGTTACGGGGGTTCTGGGGCCAACGTCCTGACTTTC. The rearrangement joins TRBV6-2 or TRBV6-3 to TRBJ2-6; the D call may be TRBD1 or TRBD2 (5 bases each). V was shortened by 2 bases and J by 1 base, with 6 bases between the two germline ends. The germline V gene has CDR1 MNHEY and CDR2 SVGEGT. The CDR3 spans 15 residues.

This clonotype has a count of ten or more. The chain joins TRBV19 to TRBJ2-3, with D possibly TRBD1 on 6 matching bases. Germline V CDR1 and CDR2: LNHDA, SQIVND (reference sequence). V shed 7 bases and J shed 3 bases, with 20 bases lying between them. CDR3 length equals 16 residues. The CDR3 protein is CASTYRGQGRTDTQYF. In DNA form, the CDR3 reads TGTGCCAGTACCTACCGAGGGCAGGGGCGGACAGATACGCAGTATTTT.

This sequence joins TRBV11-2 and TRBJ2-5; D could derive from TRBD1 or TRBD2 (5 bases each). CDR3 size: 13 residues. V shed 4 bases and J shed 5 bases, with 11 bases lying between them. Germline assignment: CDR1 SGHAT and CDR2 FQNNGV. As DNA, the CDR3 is TGTGCCAGCAGCTCGGGGACCAGGGAGACCCAGTACTTC. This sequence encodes CASSSGTRETQYF.

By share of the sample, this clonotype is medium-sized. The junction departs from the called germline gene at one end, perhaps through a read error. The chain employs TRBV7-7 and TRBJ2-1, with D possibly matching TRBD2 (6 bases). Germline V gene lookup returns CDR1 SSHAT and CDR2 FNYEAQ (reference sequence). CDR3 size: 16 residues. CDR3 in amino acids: CASSLVAGSSYNEQFF. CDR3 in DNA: TGTGCTAGCAGCTTAGTTGCGGGGAGCTCCTACAATGAGCAGTTCTTC.

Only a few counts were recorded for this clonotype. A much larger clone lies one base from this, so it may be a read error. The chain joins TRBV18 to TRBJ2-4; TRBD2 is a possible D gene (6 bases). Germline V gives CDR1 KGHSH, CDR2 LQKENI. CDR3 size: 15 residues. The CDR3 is CVSSPTGGLPNIQYF. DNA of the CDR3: TGTGTCAGCTCACCAACCGGGGGACTTCCAAACATTCAGTACTTC.

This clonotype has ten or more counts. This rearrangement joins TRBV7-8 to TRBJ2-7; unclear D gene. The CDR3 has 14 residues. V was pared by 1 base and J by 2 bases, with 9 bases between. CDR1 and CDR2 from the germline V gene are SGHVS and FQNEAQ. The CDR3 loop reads CASSLVALAYEQYF. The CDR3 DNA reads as TGTGCCAGCAGCTTAGTGGCACTTGCCTACGAGCAGTACTTC. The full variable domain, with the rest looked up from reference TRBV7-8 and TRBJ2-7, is GAGVSQSPRYKVAKRGQDVALRCDPISGHVSLFWYQQALGQGPEFLTYFQNEAQLDKSGLPSDRFFAERPEGSVSTLKIQRTQQEDSAVYLCASSLVALAYEQYFGPGTRLTVT.

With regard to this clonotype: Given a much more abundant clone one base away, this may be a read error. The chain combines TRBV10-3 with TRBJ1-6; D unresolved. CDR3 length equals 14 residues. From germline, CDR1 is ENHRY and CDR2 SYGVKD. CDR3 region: CAISQDSYDSPLHF. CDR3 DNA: TGTGCCATCAGTCAGGACTCCTATGATTCACCCCTCCACTTT.

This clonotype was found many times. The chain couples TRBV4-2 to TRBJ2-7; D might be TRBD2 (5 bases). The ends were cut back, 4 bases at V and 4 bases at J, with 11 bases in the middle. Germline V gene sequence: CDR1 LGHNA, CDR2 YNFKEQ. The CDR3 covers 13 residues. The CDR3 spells CASSLEPGYEQYF. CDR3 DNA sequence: TGTGCCAGCAGCCTAGAGCCGGGGTACGAGCAGTACTTC.

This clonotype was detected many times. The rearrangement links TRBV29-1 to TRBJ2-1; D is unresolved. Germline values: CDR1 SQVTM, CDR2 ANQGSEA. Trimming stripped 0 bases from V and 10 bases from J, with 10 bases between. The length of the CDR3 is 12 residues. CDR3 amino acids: CSVEEEVGEQFF. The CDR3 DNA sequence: TGCAGCGTTGAAGAAGAGGTCGGGGAGCAGTTCTTC.

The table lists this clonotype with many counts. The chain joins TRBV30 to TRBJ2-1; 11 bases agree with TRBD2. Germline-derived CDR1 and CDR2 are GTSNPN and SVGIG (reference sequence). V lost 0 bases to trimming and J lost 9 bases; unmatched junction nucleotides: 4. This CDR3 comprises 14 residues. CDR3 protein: CAWSVLAGGGEQFF. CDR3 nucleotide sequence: TGTGCCTGGAGTGTTCTAGCGGGGGGCGGTGAGCAGTTCTTC.

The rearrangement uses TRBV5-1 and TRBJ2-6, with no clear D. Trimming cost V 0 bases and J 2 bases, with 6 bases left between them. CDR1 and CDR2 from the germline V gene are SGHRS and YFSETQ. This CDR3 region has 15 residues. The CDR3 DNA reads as TGCGCCAGCAGCTTGGAGTCAGCTGGGGCCAACGTCCTGACTTTC. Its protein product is CASSLESAGANVLTF.

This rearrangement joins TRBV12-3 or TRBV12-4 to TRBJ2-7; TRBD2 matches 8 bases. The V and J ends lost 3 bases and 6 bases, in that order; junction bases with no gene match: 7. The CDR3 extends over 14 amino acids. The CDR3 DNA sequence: TGTGCCAGCAGTTTCGGGGGGGCCTCTCTCGAGCAGTACTTC. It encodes CASSFGGASLEQYF.

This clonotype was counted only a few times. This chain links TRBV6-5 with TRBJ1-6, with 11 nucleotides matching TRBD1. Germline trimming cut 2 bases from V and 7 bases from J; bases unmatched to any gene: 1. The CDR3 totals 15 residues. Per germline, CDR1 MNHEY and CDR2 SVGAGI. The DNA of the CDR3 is TGTGCCAGCAGTTACGGGACAGGGGGGAATTCACCCCTCCACTTT. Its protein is CASSYGTGGNSPLHF.

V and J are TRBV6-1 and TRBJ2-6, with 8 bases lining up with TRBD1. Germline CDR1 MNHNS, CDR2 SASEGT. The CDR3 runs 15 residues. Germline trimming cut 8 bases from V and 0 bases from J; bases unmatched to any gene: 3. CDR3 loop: CASLTGGSGANVLTF. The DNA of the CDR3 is TGTGCCAGCTTAACAGGGGGCTCTGGGGCCAACGTCCTGACTTTC.

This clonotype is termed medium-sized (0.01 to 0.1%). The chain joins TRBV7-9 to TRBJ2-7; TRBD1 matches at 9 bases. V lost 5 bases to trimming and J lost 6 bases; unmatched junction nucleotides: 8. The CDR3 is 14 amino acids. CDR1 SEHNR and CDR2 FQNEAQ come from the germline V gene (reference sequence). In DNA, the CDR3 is TGTGCCAGCAGCCTTTCGACAGGGGGTGTCGAGCAGTACTTC. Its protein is CASSLSTGGVEQYF. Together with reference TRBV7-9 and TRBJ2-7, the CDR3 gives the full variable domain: DTGVSQNPRHKITKRGQNVTFRCDPISEHNRLYWYRQTLGQGPEFLTYFQNEAQLEKSRLLSDRFSAERPKGSFSTLEIQRTEQGDSAMYLCASSLSTGGVEQYFGPGTRLTVT.

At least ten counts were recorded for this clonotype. The CDR3 here is CSATLGRRDYGYTF. The CDR3 coding sequence is TGCAGTGCCACCCTTGGACGGAGGGACTATGGCTACACCTTC. The J gene is TRBJ1-2, the V gene TRBV20-1; D ambiguous. The germline gives CDR1 DFQATT, CDR2 SNEGSKA (reference sequence). The V and J ends lost 6 bases and 3 bases respectively, with 17 bases between them. CDR3 length: 14 amino acids.

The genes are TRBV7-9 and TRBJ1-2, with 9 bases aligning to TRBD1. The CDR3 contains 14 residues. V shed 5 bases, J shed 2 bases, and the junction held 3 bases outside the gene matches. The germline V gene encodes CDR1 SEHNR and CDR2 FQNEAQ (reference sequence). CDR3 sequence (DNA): TGTGCCAGCAGCCCAGGACAGGGGAACTATGGCTACACCTTC. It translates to CASSPGQGNYGYTF.

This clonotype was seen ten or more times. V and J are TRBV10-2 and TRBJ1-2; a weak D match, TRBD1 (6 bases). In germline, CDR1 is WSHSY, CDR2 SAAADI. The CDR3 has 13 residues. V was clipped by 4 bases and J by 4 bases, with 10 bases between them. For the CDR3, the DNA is TGCGCCAGCAGTGTGGGGGGCGGCTATGGCTACACCTTC. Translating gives CASSVGGGYGYTF.

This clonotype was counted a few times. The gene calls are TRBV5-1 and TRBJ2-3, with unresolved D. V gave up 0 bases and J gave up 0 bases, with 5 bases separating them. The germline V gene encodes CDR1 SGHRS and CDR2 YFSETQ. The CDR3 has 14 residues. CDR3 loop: CASSLGYSTDTQYF. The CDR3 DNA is TGCGCCAGCAGCTTGGGCTACAGCACAGATACGCAGTATTTT.

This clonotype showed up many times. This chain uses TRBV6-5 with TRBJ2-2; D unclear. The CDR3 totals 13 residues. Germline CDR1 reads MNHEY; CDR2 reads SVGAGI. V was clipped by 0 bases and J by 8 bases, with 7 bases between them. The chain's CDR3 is CASSYSGVGELFF. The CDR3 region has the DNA TGTGCCAGCAGTTACTCTGGGGTAGGGGAGCTGTTTTTT.

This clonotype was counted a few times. The CDR3 bases are TGCAGTGCTAGAGTCCAGCCGGCTTTTGGACTAACCTACAATGAGCAGTTCTTC. It specifies CSARVQPAFGLTYNEQFF. The V and J genes are TRBV20-1 and TRBJ2-1; tentatively, D is TRBD2 (6 bases). The V end lost 1 base, the J end lost 2 bases, and 21 bases lay between the germline ends. The CDR3 covers 18 residues. Germline CDR1 is DFQATT and CDR2 is SNEGSKA (reference sequence).

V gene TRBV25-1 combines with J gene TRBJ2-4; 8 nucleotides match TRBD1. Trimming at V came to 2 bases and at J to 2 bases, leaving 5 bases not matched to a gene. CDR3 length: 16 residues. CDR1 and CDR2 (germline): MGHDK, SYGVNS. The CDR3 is CASSEGTGPTKNIQYF. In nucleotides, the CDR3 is TGTGCCAGCAGTGAAGGGACAGGCCCCACCAAAAACATTCAGTACTTC.

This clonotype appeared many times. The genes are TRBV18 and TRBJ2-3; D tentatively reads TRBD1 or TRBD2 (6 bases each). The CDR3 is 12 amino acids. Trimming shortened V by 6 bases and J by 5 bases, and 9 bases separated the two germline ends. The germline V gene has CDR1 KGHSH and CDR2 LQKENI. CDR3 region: CASSGGQDTQYF. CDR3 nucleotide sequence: TGTGCCAGCTCCGGGGGCCAAGATACGCAGTATTTT.

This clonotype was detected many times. This CDR3 is CASTERGGNYGYTF. The CDR3 DNA follows: TGTGCCAGCACCGAAAGGGGAGGGAACTATGGCTACACCTTC. V gene TRBV2 combines with J gene TRBJ1-2; D might be TRBD1 (5 bases). Trimming took off 7 bases at V and 2 bases at J, with 14 bases between the two ends. CDR1 and CDR2 from the germline V gene are SNHLY and FYNNEI. The CDR3 loop spans 14 amino acids.

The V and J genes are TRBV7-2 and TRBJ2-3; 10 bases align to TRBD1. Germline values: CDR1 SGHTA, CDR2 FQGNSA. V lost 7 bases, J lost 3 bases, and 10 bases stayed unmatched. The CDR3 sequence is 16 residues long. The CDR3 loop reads CASKFTGTGATDTQYF. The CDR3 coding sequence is TGTGCCAGCAAGTTCACCGGGACAGGGGCGACAGATACGCAGTATTTT. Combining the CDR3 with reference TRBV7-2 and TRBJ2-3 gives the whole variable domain GAGVSQSPSNKVTEKGKDVELRCDPISGHTALYWYRQSLGQGLEFLIYFQGNSAPDKSGLPSDRFSAERTGGSVSTLTIQRTQQEDSAVYLCASKFTGTGATDTQYFGPGTRLTVL.

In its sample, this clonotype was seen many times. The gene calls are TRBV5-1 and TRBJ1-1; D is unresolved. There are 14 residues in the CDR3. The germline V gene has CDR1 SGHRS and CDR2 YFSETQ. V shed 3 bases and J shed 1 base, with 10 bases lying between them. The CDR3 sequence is CASSSWPGNTEAFF. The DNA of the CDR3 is TGCGCCAGCAGCTCGTGGCCGGGGAACACTGAAGCTTTCTTT.

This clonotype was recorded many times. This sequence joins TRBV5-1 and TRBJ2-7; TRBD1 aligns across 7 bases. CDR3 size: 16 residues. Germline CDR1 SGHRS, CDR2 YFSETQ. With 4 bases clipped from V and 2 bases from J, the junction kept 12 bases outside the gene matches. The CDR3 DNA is TGCGCCAGCAGCACGGACCGGGACAGCATTGCCTACGAGCAGTACTTC. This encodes CASSTDRDSIAYEQYF.